The TCR beta chain described here comes from a study of molecular identifiers for immune sequencing clone quantification. Germline trimming cut 9 bases from V and 3 bases from J; bases unmatched to any gene: 19. CDR1 is SNHLY and CDR2 is FYNNEI in the germline V gene. The CDR3 sequence is 18 residues long. This clonotype was counted many times. With listed TCR primers and previously described methods, bulk TCR libraries were prepared. TCRdb itself ran the PCR reads through MiXCR, one entry per CDR3 protein. The sample has some 13,000 distinct CDR3 sequences, 15% to 20% seen once; the top ten hold under 2%.

This chain links TRBV2 with TRBJ2-5; 10 bases are a match to TRBD2. This clonotype was obtained from a human donor in good health. Some libraries in this study had Jurkat cell RNA spiked in. The source material was naive CD8+ T cells from blood, with Jurkat cell RNA spiked in. The subset denotes: FACS-sorted CD8+CD4-CCR7+CD45RA+ naive T cells. CDR3 sequence (DNA): TGTGCCAGTGACTCGAGGGGGATAGGCCTAGCGGGGGAAGAGACCCAGTACTTC. Translating gives CASDSRGIGLAGEETQYF.